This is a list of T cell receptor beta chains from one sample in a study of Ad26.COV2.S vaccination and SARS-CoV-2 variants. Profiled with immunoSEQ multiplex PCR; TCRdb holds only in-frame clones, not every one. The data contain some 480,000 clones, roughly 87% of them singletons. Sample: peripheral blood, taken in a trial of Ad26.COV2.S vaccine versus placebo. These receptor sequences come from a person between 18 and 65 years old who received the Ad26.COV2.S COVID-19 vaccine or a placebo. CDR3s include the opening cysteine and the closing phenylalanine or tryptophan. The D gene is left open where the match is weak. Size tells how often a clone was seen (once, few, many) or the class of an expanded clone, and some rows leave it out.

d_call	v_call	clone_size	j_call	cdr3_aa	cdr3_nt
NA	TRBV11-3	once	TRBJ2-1	CASSLGPGGIGEQFF	TGTGCCAGCAGCTTAGGCCCCGGGGGAATCGGGGAGCAGTTCTTC
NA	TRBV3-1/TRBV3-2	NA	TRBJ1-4	CASSQETGPSLDEKLFF	TGTGCCAGCAGCCAAGAGACGGGCCCCAGTTTAGATGAAAAACTGTTTTTT
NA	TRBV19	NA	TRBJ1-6	CASRPQTGLTPLHF	TGTGCCAGTAGGCCGCAGACAGGACTGACACCCCTCCACTTT
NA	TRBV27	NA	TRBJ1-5	CASSPSRQARGQPQHF	TGTGCCAGCAGTCCCTCCCGACAGGCGAGGGGCCAGCCCCAGCATTTT
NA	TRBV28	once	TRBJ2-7	CASSLIGGGFSTEVVHEQYF	TGTGCCAGCAGTTTAATAGGTGGTGGGTTCAGCACGGAGGTTGTCCACGAGCAGTACTTC
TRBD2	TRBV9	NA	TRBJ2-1	CASSVASGGPVEQFF	TGTGCCAGCAGCGTAGCTTCGGGAGGGCCGGTTGAGCAGTTCTTC
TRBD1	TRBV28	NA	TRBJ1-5	CASSYEGDSSNQPQHF	TGTGCCAGCAGTTACGAGGGGGACAGTAGCAATCAGCCCCAGCATTTT
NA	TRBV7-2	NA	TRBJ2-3	CASSSWVAEDTQYF	TGTGCCAGCAGCTCTTGGGTAGCGGAGGATACGCAGTATTTT
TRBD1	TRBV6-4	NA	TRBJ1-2	CASSYTTGSGYTF	TGTGCCAGCAGCTACACGACAGGGTCCGGCTACACCTTC
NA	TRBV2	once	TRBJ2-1	CASRADFSYNEQFF	TGTGCCAGCAGAGCGGACTTCTCCTACAATGAGCAGTTCTTC
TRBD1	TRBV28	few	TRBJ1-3	CASTLEGQGFTIYF	TGTGCCAGCACCTTGGAGGGACAGGGGTTCACCATATATTTT
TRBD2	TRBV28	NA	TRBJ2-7	CASSLFGTSGTIPPEQYF	TGTGCCAGCAGTTTATTTGGCACTAGCGGGACCATCCCCCCCGAGCAGTACTTC
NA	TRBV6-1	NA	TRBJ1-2	CASSEFVGQPYGYTF	TGTGCCAGCAGTGAATTCGTTGGGCAGCCATATGGCTACACCTTC
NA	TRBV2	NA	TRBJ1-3	CASSERTARNTIYF	TGTGCCAGCAGTGAAAGGACAGCTAGAAACACCATATATTTT
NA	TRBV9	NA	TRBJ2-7	CASSVAGTAATYEQYF	TGTGCCAGCAGCGTAGCAGGGACCGCCGCCACCTACGAGCAGTACTTC
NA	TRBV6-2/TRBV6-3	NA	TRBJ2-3	CASSLSTDTQYF	TGTGCCAGCAGTTTGAGCACAGATACGCAGTATTTT
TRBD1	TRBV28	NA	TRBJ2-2	CASSQTSGTGRAGELFF	TGTGCCAGCAGTCAGACGTCCGGGACAGGGAGGGCCGGGGAGCTGTTTTTT
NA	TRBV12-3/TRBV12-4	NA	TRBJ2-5	CASRSGPQETQYF	TGTGCCAGCAGGTCCGGGCCCCAAGAGACCCAGTACTTC
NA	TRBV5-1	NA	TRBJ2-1	CASSVTGKSDNEQFF	TGCGCCAGCAGCGTTACAGGGAAGTCTGACAATGAGCAGTTCTTC
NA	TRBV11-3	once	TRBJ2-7	CASSYFLGSRSYEQYF	TGTGCCAGCAGTTATTTTTTGGGGAGTAGGTCCTACGAGCAGTACTTC
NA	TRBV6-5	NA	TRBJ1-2	CASRIEQGNYGYTF	TGTGCCAGCAGGATCGAGCAGGGCAACTATGGCTACACCTTC
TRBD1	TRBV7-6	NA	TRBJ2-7	CASSRHRGRGWEQYF	TGTGCCAGCAGCAGACACAGGGGAAGAGGTTGGGAGCAGTACTTC
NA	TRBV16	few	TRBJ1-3	CASSQEGRSGNTIYF	TGTGCCAGCAGCCAAGAGGGCCGCTCTGGAAACACCATATATTTT
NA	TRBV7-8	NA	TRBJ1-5	CASSLREGLSSNQPQHF	TGTGCCAGCAGCTTAAGGGAGGGCCTTTCTAGCAATCAGCCCCAGCATTTT
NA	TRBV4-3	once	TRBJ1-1	CASSQELAQTEAFF	TGCGCCAGCAGCCAAGAGTTGGCGCAGACTGAAGCTTTCTTT
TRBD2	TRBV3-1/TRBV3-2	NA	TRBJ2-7	CASRMTSGHYEQYF	TGTGCCAGCAGGATGACTAGCGGCCACTACGAGCAGTACTTC
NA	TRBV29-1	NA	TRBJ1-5	CSVRGVSNQPQHF	TGCAGCGTTAGGGGTGTAAGCAATCAGCCCCAGCATTTT
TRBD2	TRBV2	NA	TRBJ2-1	CASSELAGVEEQFF	TGTGCCAGCAGTGAGTTAGCGGGAGTAGAGGAGCAGTTCTTC
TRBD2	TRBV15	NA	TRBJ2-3	CATSRAGGNTDTQYF	TGTGCCACCAGTCGAGCGGGAGGTAACACAGATACGCAGTATTTT
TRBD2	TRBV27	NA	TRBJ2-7	CASSLGLAGGTYEQYF	TGTGCCAGCAGTTTGGGCTTGGCGGGAGGGACCTACGAGCAGTACTTC
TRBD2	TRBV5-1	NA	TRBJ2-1	CASSLRLASGTNEQFF	TGCGCCAGCAGCTTGAGGCTAGCTAGCGGGACCAATGAGCAGTTCTTC
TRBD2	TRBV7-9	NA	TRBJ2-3	CASSLAGGDTQYF	TGTGCCAGCAGCCTAGCGGGTGGAGATACGCAGTATTTT
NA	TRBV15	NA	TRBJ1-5	CATSETTRGRQPQHF	TGTGCCACCAGCGAAACGACAAGGGGCCGACAGCCCCAGCATTTT
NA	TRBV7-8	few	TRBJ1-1	CASSLSAGLNTEAFF	TGTGCCAGCAGCTTATCAGCAGGGCTGAACACTGAAGCTTTCTTT
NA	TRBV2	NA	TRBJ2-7	CASTGTVRGEQYF	TGTGCCAGCACCGGGACTGTGCGAGGCGAGCAGTACTTC
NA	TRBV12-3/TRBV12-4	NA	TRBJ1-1	CASSTTQGEAFF	TGTGCCAGCAGTACGACACAGGGTGAAGCTTTCTTT
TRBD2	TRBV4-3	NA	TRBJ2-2	CASSRDGRAGELFF	TGCGCCAGCAGCCGGGACGGGAGGGCCGGGGAGCTGTTTTTT
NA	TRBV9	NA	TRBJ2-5	CASSVMDRTETQYF	TGTGCCAGCAGCGTAATGGACAGAACAGAGACCCAGTACTTC
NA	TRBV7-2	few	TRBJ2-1	CASSLGEDWGSYNEQFF	TGTGCCAGCAGCTTAGGAGAAGACTGGGGGAGCTACAATGAGCAGTTCTTC
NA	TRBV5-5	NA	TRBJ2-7	CASSLGGQSYEQYF	TGTGCCAGCAGCTTGGGGGGCCAGAGCTACGAGCAGTACTTC
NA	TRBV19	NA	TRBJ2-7	CASSILQSRRQYF	TGTGCCAGTAGTATTCTACAATCAAGACGGCAGTACTTC
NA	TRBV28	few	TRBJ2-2	CASSLSPQGLRNTGELFF	TGTGCCAGCAGTTTATCCCCCCAGGGACTCAGGAACACCGGGGAGCTGTTTTTT
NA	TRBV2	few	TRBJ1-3	CASSGTLRNTIYF	TGTGCCAGCAGTGGCACCCTGCGAAACACCATATATTTT
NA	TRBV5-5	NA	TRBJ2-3	CASSLEISTDTQYF	TGTGCCAGCAGCTTAGAGATTAGCACAGATACGCAGTATTTT
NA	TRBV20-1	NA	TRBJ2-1	CSASRNEQFF	TGCAGTGCTAGTAGGAATGAGCAGTTCTTC
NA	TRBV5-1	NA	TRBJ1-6	CASSLGKTANSPLHF	TGCGCCAGCAGCTTGGGGAAGACAGCCAATTCACCCCTCCACTTT
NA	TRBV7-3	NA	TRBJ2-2	CASSRWSNTGELFF	TGTGCCAGCAGCCGATGGTCCAACACCGGGGAGCTGTTTTTT
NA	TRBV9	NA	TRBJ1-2	CASSVGSLGFGYTF	TGTGCCAGCAGCGTAGGTTCCCTAGGGTTCGGCTACACCTTC
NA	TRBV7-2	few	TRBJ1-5	CASSLVGNSNQPQHF	TGTGCCAGCAGCTTAGTGGGTAATAGCAATCAGCCCCAGCATTTT
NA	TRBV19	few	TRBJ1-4	CASSLMNRVREKLFF	TGTGCCAGTAGCCTGATGAACAGGGTGCGAGAAAAACTGTTTTTT
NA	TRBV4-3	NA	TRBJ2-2	CASSQAGPGELFF	TGCGCCAGCAGCCAAGCAGGGCCCGGGGAGCTGTTTTTT
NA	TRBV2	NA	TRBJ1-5	CASRRGGTQPQHF	TGTGCCAGCAGAAGGGGGGGAACTCAGCCCCAGCATTTT
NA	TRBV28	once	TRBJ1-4	CASSQNEKLFF	TGTGCCAGCAGCCAAAATGAAAAACTGTTTTTT
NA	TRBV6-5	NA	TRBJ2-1	CASSYSFQFRSEQFF	TGTGCCAGCAGTTACTCATTCCAGTTTAGGAGTGAGCAGTTCTTC
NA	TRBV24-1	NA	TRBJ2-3	CATSDFGGTDTQYF	TGTGCCACCAGTGATTTCGGGGGCACAGATACGCAGTATTTT
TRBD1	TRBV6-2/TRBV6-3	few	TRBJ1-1	CASSYSDRGAGTEAFF	TGTGCCAGCAGTTACTCCGACAGGGGAGCAGGCACTGAAGCTTTCTTT